The 2 T cell receptor beta chains below come from one sample, sequenced in a study of T cells in Graves' hyperthyroidism and ophthalmopathy. The TCR beta CDR3 regions underwent amplification using RNA transcripts as the source. TCR CDR3 underwent first-round RT-PCR with the HTBI primer set. TCRdb re-analysed the multiplex PCR reads in MiXCR, keeping a single row per CDR3 protein. Here the sample spans around 380,000 distinct CDR3 sequences, roughly 14% being singletons. The source material was blood. The receptors stem from a young man with Graves' hyperthyroidism that later progressed to Graves' ophthalmopathy.

The sample holds a few counts of this clonotype. The chain has TRBV6-1 and TRBJ2-2, with a possible D match to TRBD1 (5 bases). From germline, CDR1 is MNHNS and CDR2 SASEGT. This CDR3 spans 14 amino acids. The germline V and J ends were trimmed by 7 bases and 1 base, with 10 bases remaining between them. DNA of the CDR3: TGTGCCAGCACCAACAGGTGGAACACCGGGGAGCTGTTTTTT. The encoded protein is CASTNRWNTGELFF.

The chain uses TRBV6-1 and TRBJ2-5, with TRBD1 matching over 10 bases. Germline loops: CDR1 MNHNS, CDR2 SASEGT. Trimming at V came to 4 bases and at J to 1 base, leaving 3 bases not matched to a gene. The CDR3 consists of 15 residues. CDR3 DNA: TGTGCCAGCAGTGCCGGGACAGGGGCCCAAGAGACCCAGTACTTC. Its translation: CASSAGTGAQETQYF.